What follows are 22 T cell receptor beta chains derived from one specimen sequenced in a study of CD4 T cells in relation to SARS-CoV-2 and coronaviruses. CD4+ T cells from unexposed donors were obtained before the COVID-19 pandemic (2011-2018). Only in-frame clones appear in the TCRdb table, and some are missing; sequencing was by immunoSEQ multiplex PCR. The sample has roughly 60,000 clones; 85% to 95% are singletons. The sequenced sample consisted of naive CD4+ T cells from PBMCs. The subset: naive CD4+ T cells isolated by negative enrichment. These receptors originate from a human donor in good health.

The J gene is TRBJ2-7, the V gene TRBV28, with D unresolved. This CDR3 contains 13 residues. Germline V gene lookup returns CDR1 MDHEN and CDR2 SYDVKM. V lost 10 bases and J lost 4, with 17 bases in between. CDR3 in amino acids: CATLDGHSYEQYF. The CDR3 region has the DNA TGTGCCACCCTGGATGGGCACTCATACGAGCAGTACTTC.

V is TRBV20-1 and J is TRBJ1-2; D unresolved. Germline CDR1 reads DFQATT; CDR2 reads SNEGSKA (reference sequence). The germline V and J ends were trimmed by 2 bases and 8 bases, with 9 bases remaining between them. The CDR3 is 11 residues long. CDR3 coding DNA: TGCAGTGCTAGACTGCCGCGAGGCTACACCTTC. Translating gives CSARLPRGYTF.

This clone was counted a single time. This sequence joins TRBV18 and TRBJ1-5; 9 bases are shared with TRBD1. The germline CDR1 and CDR2 sequences are KGHSH and LQKENI. V was clipped by 6 bases and J by 2 bases; unmatched bases: 5. This CDR3 is 15 amino acids long. The CDR3 region is CASSLTGGGNQPQHF. As DNA, the CDR3 is TGTGCCAGCTCGCTTACAGGGGGCGGCAATCAGCCCCAGCATTTT.

The rearrangement uses TRBV18 and TRBJ2-3; 12 nucleotides match TRBD2. With 6 bases clipped from V and 3 bases from J, the junction kept 1 base outside the gene matches. The CDR3 has 14 residues. The germline V gene has CDR1 KGHSH and CDR2 LQKENI. The CDR3 nucleotides read TGTGCCAGCTCGACTAGCGGGAGAACAGATACGCAGTATTTT. Its protein product is CASSTSGRTDTQYF.

This chain joins TRBV28 and TRBJ1-5; 8 nucleotides line up with TRBD1. The V and J ends lost 7 bases and 7 bases, in that order; junction bases with no gene match: 15. Germline V gene lookup returns CDR1 MDHEN and CDR2 SYDVKM. CDR3 length equals 16 residues. The CDR3 sequence: CASTPTGAKRFQPQHF. The CDR3 region has the DNA TGTGCCAGCACCCCGACAGGGGCTAAGCGATTCCAGCCCCAGCATTTT.

The genes are TRBV19 and TRBJ1-4; TRBD1 agrees at 8 bases. This CDR3 comprises 15 residues. The germline CDR1 and CDR2 sequences are LNHDA and SQIVND (reference sequence). The J segment lost 6 bases and the V segment lost 5 bases, leaving 8 bases of the junction unmatched. CDR3 residues: CASSFRTGMYEKLFF. CDR3 in DNA: TGTGCCAGTAGTTTCCGGACAGGGATGTATGAAAAACTGTTTTTT.

The chain recombines TRBV7-6 with TRBJ2-5; unclear D gene. This CDR3 spans 14 amino acids. Trimming removed 1 base from V and 5 bases from J, with 11 bases in between. Germline CDR1 reads SGHVS; CDR2 reads FNYEAQ. The CDR3 here is CASSLVESRETQYF. CDR3 nucleotides: TGTGCCAGCAGCTTAGTTGAGTCTCGGGAGACCCAGTACTTC. The whole variable domain, filled in from reference TRBV7-6 and TRBJ2-5, reads GAGVSQSPRYKVTKRGQDVALRCDPISGHVSLYWYRQALGQGPEFLTYFNYEAQQDKSGLPNDRFSAERPEGSISTLTIQRTEQRDSAMYRCASSLVESRETQYFGPGTRLLVL.

This chain uses TRBV28 with TRBJ2-7; the match to TRBD2 covers 10 bases. The CDR3 is made up of 15 amino acids. Germline CDR1 is MDHEN and CDR2 is SYDVKM. The trim removed 2 bases at V and 3 bases at J, leaving 4 bases unmatched. The CDR3 DNA is TGTGCCAGCAGTTTAGCTACTAGCGGGAACTACGAGCAGTACTTC. Its protein is CASSLATSGNYEQYF. Full variable domain (missing parts from reference TRBV28 and TRBJ2-7): DVKVTQSSRYLVKRTGEKVFLECVQDMDHENMFWYRQDPGLGLRLIYFSYDVKMKEKGDIPEGYSVSREKKERFSLILESASTNQTSMYLCASSLATSGNYEQYFGPGTRLTVT.

The chain links TRBV19 to TRBJ2-1; TRBD2 aligns across 7 bases. V lost 1 base and J lost 7; bases outside the gene matches: 7. CDR3 length equals 15 residues. CDR1 and CDR2 from the germline V gene are LNHDA and SQIVND (reference sequence). The DNA for the CDR3 is TGTGCCAGTAGTATAGGTGGACTAGGTGAGAATGAGCAGTTCTTC. Translated, it gives CASSIGGLGENEQFF. The whole variable domain, remainder taken from reference TRBV19 and TRBJ2-1, is DGGITQSPKYLFRKEGQNVTLSCEQNLNHDAMYWYRQDPGQGLRLIYYSQIVNDFQKGDIAEGYSVSREKKESFPLTVTSAQKNPTAFYLCASSIGGLGENEQFFGPGTRLTVL.

This rearrangement joins TRBV28 to TRBJ1-1; D may be TRBD1 (6 bases). The CDR3 is made up of 14 amino acids. V lost 8 bases to trimming and J lost 6 bases, with 19 bases between them. The germline gives CDR1 MDHEN, CDR2 SYDVKM. The CDR3 sequence is CASPPAGGPPEAFF. DNA for the CDR3: TGTGCCAGCCCCCCTGCCGGGGGGCCCCCTGAAGCTTTCTTT.

Only a few counts were recorded for this clone. The chain combines TRBV24-1 with TRBJ2-3; 12 nucleotides match TRBD2. CDR1 and CDR2 (germline): KGHDR, SFDVKD. CDR3 size: 16 residues. Unmatched junction bases numbered 8, after V lost 4 bases and J lost 7 bases. The CDR3 region has the DNA TGTGCCACCAGTGACCGGACTAGCGGGACGGTATATACGCAGTATTTT. Translated, it gives CATSDRTSGTVYTQYF.

The chain carries TRBV5-1 and TRBJ2-1; TRBD2 agrees at 10 bases. The J segment lost 2 bases and the V segment lost 4 bases, leaving 6 bases of the junction unmatched. Germline V CDR1 and CDR2: SGHRS, YFSETQ. The CDR3 runs 16 residues. The CDR3 nucleotides read TGCGCCAGCAGCAAAAGACTAGCGGGTGCCTACAATGAGCAGTTCTTC. Translation gives CASSKRLAGAYNEQFF.

V is TRBV5-1 and J is TRBJ1-2; 7 nucleotides agree with TRBD1. V was clipped by 2 bases and J by 3 bases; unmatched bases: 4. The germline V gene encodes CDR1 SGHRS and CDR2 YFSETQ. This CDR3 has 14 residues. CDR3 amino acids: CASSFQGDYYGYTF. DNA for the CDR3: TGCGCCAGCAGCTTCCAGGGGGATTACTATGGCTACACCTTC.

This rearrangement joins TRBV18 to TRBJ2-3; D perhaps matches TRBD1 (5 bases). The germline V and J ends were trimmed by 0 bases and 8 bases, with 9 bases remaining between them. The CDR3 length is 13 residues. CDR1 and CDR2 from the germline V gene are KGHSH and LQKENI. The CDR3 bases are TGTGCCAGCTCACCACCGGACACCGCTACGCAGTATTTT. It is translated as CASSPPDTATQYF.

The chain employs TRBV10-1 and TRBJ2-1; D call uncertain. V shed 4 bases and J shed 8 bases, with 15 bases lying between them. The CDR3 spans 14 residues. Germline V gives CDR1 WNHNN, CDR2 SYGVQD (reference sequence). CDR3 amino acids: CASSGGSSIDEQFF. For the CDR3, the DNA is TGCGCCAGCAGTGGTGGAAGCTCCATCGATGAGCAGTTCTTC.

The chain joins TRBV27 to TRBJ1-1; D may be TRBD1 (5 bases). CDR1 and CDR2 from the germline V gene are MNHEY and SMNVEV (reference sequence). Trimming pared 6 bases from V and 5 bases from J, leaving 16 bases between. The CDR3 contains 14 residues. The CDR3 spells CASRPEGFWTEAFF. Here the CDR3 DNA reads TGTGCCAGCAGACCAGAGGGGTTTTGGACTGAAGCTTTCTTT.

The V and J genes are TRBV7-6 and TRBJ2-2; TRBD1 matches 8 bases. Unmatched junction bases numbered 12, after V lost 5 bases and J lost 4 bases. Germline CDR1 and CDR2: SGHVS and FNYEAQ. CDR3 length: 17 amino acids. The CDR3 nucleotides are TGTGCCAGCAGCCGCCGGGACAGGCTAGCAAGCACCGGGGAGCTGTTTTTT. Protein: CASSRRDRLASTGELFF.

This chain connects TRBV7-9 to TRBJ2-7, with D possibly being TRBD1 (5 bases). Trimming pared 5 bases from V and 4 bases from J, leaving 18 bases between. The CDR3 contains 15 residues. Germline CDR1 is SEHNR and CDR2 is FQNEAQ (reference sequence). CDR3 residues: CASSHGLLTAYEQYF. The CDR3 nucleotides read TGTGCCAGCAGCCATGGCTTACTGACAGCGTACGAGCAGTACTTC.

This clone was recorded only once. As DNA, the CDR3 is TGTGCCAGCACTCGGTGGGCACTGGACACAGATACGCAGTATTTT. Its protein is CASTRWALDTDTQYF. The rearrangement uses TRBV2 and TRBJ2-3; D gene unclear. The CDR3 is 15 residues long. Germline V gives CDR1 SNHLY, CDR2 FYNNEI. V shed 7 bases and J shed 2 bases, with 16 bases lying between them.

The V call is TRBV5-8, the J call TRBJ2-7; D might be TRBD1 or TRBD2, each matching 6 bases. The CDR3 sequence is 14 residues long. Trimming pared 4 bases from V and 1 base from J, leaving 12 bases between. In germline, CDR1 is SGHTS, CDR2 YDEGEE. CDR3 DNA sequence: TGTGCCAGCAGCCCAACAGGGAGGTCCTACGAGCAGTACTTC. Amino acids: CASSPTGRSYEQYF.

The chain is built from TRBV19 and TRBJ1-4; 9 bases line up with TRBD1. Germline V gene sequence: CDR1 LNHDA, CDR2 SQIVND (reference sequence). The CDR3 covers 15 residues. V shed 5 bases and J 3 bases; nucleotides not matched to a gene: 4. CDR3 in amino acids: CASSRGQGPNEKLFF. CDR3 bases: TGTGCCAGTAGTCGAGGACAGGGGCCTAATGAAAAACTGTTTTTT.

The V and J genes are TRBV19 and TRBJ2-7; the match to TRBD2 covers 8 bases. CDR1 is LNHDA and CDR2 is SQIVND in the germline V gene (reference sequence). Unmatched junction bases numbered 5, after V lost 10 bases and J lost 0 bases. The CDR3 spans 13 residues. The CDR3 coding sequence is TGTGCCACCAGGGGACTAGACTCCTACGAGCAGTACTTC. Its protein is CATRGLDSYEQYF.